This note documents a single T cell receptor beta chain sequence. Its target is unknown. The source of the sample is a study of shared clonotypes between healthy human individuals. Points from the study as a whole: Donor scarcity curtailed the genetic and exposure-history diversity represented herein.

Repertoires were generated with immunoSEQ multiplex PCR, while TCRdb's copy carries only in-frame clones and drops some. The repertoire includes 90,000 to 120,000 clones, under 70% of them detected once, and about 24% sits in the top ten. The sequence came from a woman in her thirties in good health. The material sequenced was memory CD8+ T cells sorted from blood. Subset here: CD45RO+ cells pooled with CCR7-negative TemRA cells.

The CDR3 region has the DNA TGTGCCAGCAGTTACTCGAGATTAGCTAATGAGCAGTTCTTC. Its protein is CASSYSRLANEQFF. V usage is TRBV6-6 and J usage is TRBJ2-1; D not resolved. V dropped 0 bases and J dropped 7 bases, with 10 bases sitting between them. The germline CDR1 and CDR2 sequences are MNHNY and SVGAGI (reference sequence). This CDR3 is built from 14 residues.